The present entry profiles one T cell receptor (beta chain) with its context. This record comes from a study of T cell clones after liver transplantation. Study information: Standard immunosuppression, with no induction, continued until 12-24 months after transplant.

This CDR3 is built from 14 residues. The V and J ends lost 3 bases and 9 bases respectively, with 16 bases between them. Germline V gene data show CDR1 as SGHNT and CDR2 as YYREEE (reference sequence). This table comes from immunoSEQ multiplex PCR, and its TCRdb copy is limited to in-frame clones, with some not included. The repertoire holds fewer than 70,000 clones, with over 55% as singletons. The sample was CD4+ T cells from blood, taken before liver transplant. V gene TRBV5-4 combines with J gene TRBJ2-1; a weak D match, TRBD2 (5 bases). The sequence derives from a human donor who received a liver transplant. Here the CDR3 reads CASSSRLRVAEQFF. The CDR3 DNA follows: TGTGCCAGCAGCTCCCGTTTGAGGGTCGCTGAGCAGTTCTTC.